Listed here are 30 T cell receptor beta chains from one sample, sequenced in a study of CD8+ T cells in alopecia areata. The sequencing template was cDNA reverse transcribed from extracted RNA. Assay: immunoSEQ multiplex PCR; the TCRdb copy retains only in-frame clones and omits some. The data show about 180,000 clones, 40% to 55% seen once. Treatment of the sample: oral pan-JAK inhibitor, 5-10 mg twice daily. The material was CD8+ T cells sorted from blood, obtained around week 52, from a patient treated with tofacitinib. All receptors come from a human donor with alopecia areata.

This clone was detected a few times. The J gene is TRBJ1-6, the V gene TRBV7-2; D ambiguous. V was pared by 11 bases and J by 0 bases, with 8 bases between. The CDR3 consists of 13 residues. Germline V CDR1 and CDR2: SGHTA, FQGNSA. The CDR3 DNA sequence: TGTGCCGCAGCCAGCTCCTATAATTCACCCCTCCACTTT. It specifies CAAASSYNSPLHF. The whole variable domain, remainder taken from reference TRBV7-2 and TRBJ1-6, is GAGVSQSPSNKVTEKGKDVELRCDPISGHTALYWYRQSLGQGLEFLIYFQGNSAPDKSGLPSDRFSAERTGGSVSTLTIQRTQQEDSAVYLCAAASSYNSPLHFGNGTRLTVT.

The V call is TRBV30, the J call TRBJ2-7; D gene uncertain. The CDR3 is 14 amino acids. Trimming shortened V by 0 bases and J by 3 bases, and 12 bases separated the two germline ends. Germline CDR1 GTSNPN, CDR2 SVGIG (reference sequence). CDR3 DNA sequence: TGTGCCTGGAGTGTAAAGGGCCTCCGCTACGAGCAGTACTTC. It specifies CAWSVKGLRYEQYF.

The rearrangement links TRBV4-3 to TRBJ1-1; D is unresolved. CDR1 is LGHNA, CDR2 YSLEER, per germline. Trimming left V 3 bases short and J 1 base short, with 9 bases between. The CDR3 loop spans 14 amino acids. CDR3 nucleotide sequence: TGCGCCAGCAGCCATATCGAAGGGAACACTGAAGCTTTCTTT. It yields the protein CASSHIEGNTEAFF.

Only one count was recorded for this clone. The V call is TRBV30, the J call TRBJ2-7; TRBD1 matches at 11 bases. V shed 3 bases and J 3 bases; nucleotides not matched to a gene: 7. Germline CDR1 reads GTSNPN; CDR2 reads SVGIG (reference sequence). This CDR3 has 15 amino acids. The DNA for the CDR3 is TGTGCCTGGAGCGGGGCGGGACAGGGGGTCTACGAGCAGTACTTC. Protein product: CAWSGAGQGVYEQYF.

The chain joins TRBV5-4 to TRBJ2-5; 10 bases fit TRBD1. Per the germline V gene, CDR1 is SGHNT and CDR2 is YYREEE (reference sequence). The junction had 9 bases not matched to a gene; V was cut back by 7 bases and J by 3 bases. This CDR3 is built from 15 residues. The CDR3 nucleotides are TGTGCCAGCGTTGTAATGGGGACAGGGGAAGAGACCCAGTACTTC. It specifies CASVVMGTGEETQYF.

The rearrangement joins TRBV29-1 to TRBJ1-2; D uncertain. The length of the CDR3 is 12 residues. CDR1 and CDR2 from the germline V gene are SQVTM and ANQGSEA. Trimming pared 2 bases from V and 4 bases from J, leaving 8 bases between. In DNA form, the CDR3 reads TGCAGCGTTGAAATCGAATCCTATGGCTACACCTTC. Its translation is CSVEIESYGYTF.

This chain joins TRBV27 and TRBJ1-6, with 7 bases that match TRBD1. The V segment lost 4 bases and the J segment 9 bases; nucleotides outside the gene matches: 6. Germline-derived CDR1 and CDR2 are MNHEY and SMNVEV (reference sequence). This CDR3 is built from 14 residues. CDR3 coding DNA: TGTGCCAGCAGTTGGACAGGCTCGGGTTCACCCCTCCACTTT. Its translation: CASSWTGSGSPLHF.

The sample holds a few counts of this clone. The chain is built from TRBV5-1 and TRBJ2-2; D gene ambiguous. Germline V gene sequence: CDR1 SGHRS, CDR2 YFSETQ. There are 14 residues in the CDR3. V was pared by 1 base and J by 5 bases, with 9 bases between. CDR3 in DNA: TGCGCCAGCAGCTTGTCCGCGTGGACCGGGGAGCTGTTTTTT. Amino acid sequence: CASSLSAWTGELFF.

This sequence joins TRBV10-3 and TRBJ2-1, with D possibly TRBD1 on 5 matching bases. The CDR3 is 14 residues long. From germline, CDR1 is ENHRY and CDR2 SYGVKD. CDR3 nucleotide sequence: TGTGCTACGAGGCCAGGGCAATCCTACAATGAGCAGTTCTTC. Translation gives CATRPGQSYNEQFF.

Note on this clone: This probably arose from a read error, given a far larger clone one base away. The sample carries other DNA sequences with the same CDR3. This rearrangement joins TRBV7-9 to TRBJ2-3; 13 bases are shared with TRBD2. CDR3 size: 16 residues. Germline V gives CDR1 SEHNR, CDR2 FQNEAQ (reference sequence). After removal of 5 bases from V and 5 bases from J, the junction contained 7 bases not matched to a gene. The CDR3 sequence: CASSQGRLAGGDTQYF. CDR3 nucleotide sequence: TGTGCCAGCAGCCAAGGTAGACTAGCGGGGGGAGATACGCAGTATTTT.

This clone occurred once. V is TRBV20-1 and J is TRBJ2-4; possibly TRBD2 for D (5 bases). The V and J ends lost 6 bases and 9 bases respectively, with 12 bases between them. The CDR3 spans 11 residues. The V gene's germline CDR1 is DFQATT and CDR2 SNEGSKA (reference sequence). CDR3 DNA sequence: TGCAGTGCATTACTAGAGACCATTCAGTACTTC. Protein product: CSALLETIQYF.

The CDR3 region is CASSDTGAQETQYF. In DNA, the CDR3 is TGTGCCAGCAGCGACACAGGAGCACAAGAGACCCAGTACTTC. The V gene is TRBV13, the J gene TRBJ2-5; a weak D match, TRBD1 (5 bases). V was shortened by 5 bases and J by 2 bases, with 12 bases between the two germline ends. Germline values: CDR1 PRHDT, CDR2 FYEKMQ (reference sequence). This CDR3 contains 14 residues. Full variable domain (outside the CDR3, taken from reference TRBV13 and TRBJ2-5): AAGVIQSPRHLIKEKRETATLKCYPIPRHDTVYWYQQGPGQDPQFLISFYEKMQSDKGSIPDRFSAQQFSDYHSELNMSSLELGDSALYFCASSDTGAQETQYFGPGTRLLVL.

This clone has a handful of counts. CDR3 nucleotides: TGTGCCAGCAGTCCCGGACAGAGCAATCAGCCCCAGCATTTT. It is translated as CASSPGQSNQPQHF. This chain links TRBV27 with TRBJ1-5; D is possibly TRBD1 (6 bases). The CDR3 is made up of 14 amino acids. V was clipped by 5 bases and J by 1 base, with 9 bases between them. CDR1 MNHEY and CDR2 SMNVEV come from the germline V gene (reference sequence).

This chain connects TRBV29-1 to TRBJ2-3, with 7 nucleotides matching TRBD2. The CDR3 extends over 13 amino acids. Germline trimming cut 4 bases from V and 0 bases from J; bases unmatched to any gene: 1. The germline gives CDR1 SQVTM, CDR2 ANQGSEA. CDR3: CSVVGGSTDTQYF. The CDR3 DNA reads as TGCAGCGTTGTCGGGGGGAGCACAGATACGCAGTATTTT.

This chain links TRBV10-3 with TRBJ2-7; perhaps TRBD2 as D (6 bases). V gave up 4 bases and J gave up 2 bases, with 15 bases separating them. The CDR3 consists of 15 residues. The V gene's germline CDR1 is ENHRY and CDR2 SYGVKD. The CDR3 is CAISGRGSGAYEQYF. CDR3 DNA sequence: TGTGCCATCAGTGGGAGAGGGTCGGGGGCCTACGAGCAGTACTTC.

The J gene is TRBJ2-2, the V gene TRBV5-1; D possibly corresponds to TRBD1 (6 bases). Germline lookup yields CDR1 SGHRS and CDR2 YFSETQ. The length of the CDR3 is 13 residues. Trimming took off 6 bases at V and 7 bases at J, with 13 bases between the two ends. The chain's CDR3 is CASTQGRFGELFF. The CDR3, as DNA: TGCGCCAGCACACAGGGAAGGTTCGGGGAGCTGTTTTTT.

The rearrangement uses TRBV11-2 and TRBJ2-7; unclear D gene. This CDR3 comprises 17 residues. The V gene lost 4 bases and the J gene lost 5 bases, with 24 bases spanning the gap. Germline CDR1 is SGHAT and CDR2 is FQNNGV. CDR3 DNA: TGTGCCAGCAGCTCTAATGAGCGCTTAAGTGTATGGGACGAGCAGTACTTC. Encoded protein: CASSSNERLSVWDEQYF.

This chain links TRBV4-1 with TRBJ1-2, with D hard to call. V was shortened by 0 bases and J by 5 bases, with 13 bases between the two germline ends. CDR1 MGHRA and CDR2 YSYEKL come from the germline V gene. This CDR3 region has 15 residues. The CDR3 region is CASSQEAGLPYGYTF. The CDR3 DNA reads as TGCGCCAGCAGCCAAGAAGCCGGCTTACCTTATGGCTACACCTTC.

The CDR3 loop reads CASSPRRQGSGTDTQYF. The CDR3 nucleotides are TGCGCCAGCAGCCCGCGCCGACAGGGTTCGGGCACAGATACGCAGTATTTT. V and J are TRBV5-1 and TRBJ2-3; 7 positions match TRBD1. Germline V gene lookup returns CDR1 SGHRS and CDR2 YFSETQ. The CDR3 loop spans 17 amino acids. J gave up 1 base and V 4 bases, and 12 bases lay outside the gene matches. Variable domain in full (rest from reference TRBV5-1 and TRBJ2-3): KAGVTQTPRYLIKTRGQQVTLSCSPISGHRSVSWYQQTPGQGLQFLFEYFSETQRNKGNFPGRFSGRQFSNSRSEMNVSTLELGDSALYLCASSPRRQGSGTDTQYFGPGTRLTVL.

The chain carries TRBV7-9 and TRBJ2-3, with D perhaps being TRBD1 or TRBD2 (5 bases each). The V gene lost 5 bases and the J gene lost 2 bases, with 11 bases spanning the gap. The CDR3 has 14 amino acids. In germline, CDR1 is SEHNR, CDR2 FQNEAQ (reference sequence). In nucleotides, the CDR3 is TGTGCCAGCAGCCCGGGGCCTAACACAGATACGCAGTATTTT. It translates to CASSPGPNTDTQYF.

This clone showed up just a few times. Distinct nucleotide sequences in the sample also encode this CDR3. This chain's CDR3 is CSVEDRQNYEQYF. CDR3 nucleotides: TGCAGCGTTGAAGATCGCCAGAACTACGAGCAGTACTTC. The chain uses TRBV29-1 and TRBJ2-7; D unclear. This CDR3 spans 13 amino acids. Germline assignment: CDR1 SQVTM and CDR2 ANQGSEA. V gave up 0 bases and J gave up 3 bases, with 9 bases separating them.

The chain uses TRBV6-1 and TRBJ1-5, with no clear D. V gave up 2 bases and J gave up 3 bases, with 11 bases separating them. CDR1 is MNHNS and CDR2 is SASEGT in the germline V gene. The CDR3 is made up of 15 amino acids. The CDR3 nucleotides read TGTGCCAGCAGTGAAAACCCAGGAGACAATCAGCCCCAGCATTTT. Protein: CASSENPGDNQPQHF.

The CDR3, as DNA: TGTGCCAGCACCCCTGGTGGGGCAGCTTTCTTT. It translates to CASTPGGAAFF. The rearrangement uses TRBV2 and TRBJ1-1; TRBD1 is a possible D gene (5 bases). CDR1 SNHLY and CDR2 FYNNEI come from the germline V gene. Trimming removed 7 bases from V and 10 bases from J, with 13 bases in between. This CDR3 spans 11 amino acids. The full variable domain, in which reference TRBV2 and TRBJ1-1 provide the parts outside the CDR3, is EPEVTQTPSHQVTQMGQEVILRCVPISNHLYFYWYRQILGQKVEFLVSFYNNEISEKSEIFDDQFSVERPDGSNFTLKIRSTKLEDSAMYFCASTPGGAAFFGQGTRLTVV.

CDR3 sequence reads: CASSPTGIPNEQYF. CDR3 nucleotide sequence: TGCGCCAGCAGTCCCACAGGGATACCTAACGAGCAGTACTTC. V usage is TRBV23-1 and J usage is TRBJ2-7, with a tentative D call TRBD1 (6 bases). TRBV23-1 carries the ORF label, with uncertain function. The CDR3 loop spans 14 amino acids. Trimming removed 4 bases at V and 5 bases at J, with 15 bases between.

The chain recombines TRBV6-5 with TRBJ2-5; TRBD2 aligns across 7 bases. V shed 10 bases and J 5 bases; nucleotides not matched to a gene: 16. CDR1 and CDR2 from the germline V gene are MNHEY and SVGAGI. The CDR3 loop spans 15 amino acids. This CDR3 is CATTLGVGGTETQYF. CDR3 DNA sequence: TGTGCCACCACCCTCGGGGTGGGGGGGACGGAGACCCAGTACTTC.

This clone occurred a few times. This sequence joins TRBV5-1 and TRBJ1-2; D uncertain. Per germline, CDR1 SGHRS and CDR2 YFSETQ. The CDR3 totals 15 residues. V dropped 0 bases and J dropped 4 bases, with 13 bases sitting between them. CDR3 sequence: CASSLGPESLYGYTF. The CDR3 bases are TGCGCCAGCAGCTTGGGTCCAGAAAGCCTCTATGGCTACACCTTC.

V is TRBV6-5 and J is TRBJ2-1, with D tentatively TRBD2 (5 bases). The V and J ends lost 2 bases and 9 bases respectively, with 11 bases between them. This CDR3 is 13 amino acids long. Germline V gene data show CDR1 as MNHEY and CDR2 as SVGAGI. The CDR3 DNA reads TGTGCCAGCAGTTACGAACTAGGGATTGAGCAGTTCTTC. It codes for CASSYELGIEQFF.

The chain carries TRBV2 and TRBJ2-7, with a tentative D call TRBD2 (6 bases). The germline gives CDR1 SNHLY, CDR2 FYNNEI. V was trimmed by 0 bases and J by 7 bases, leaving 16 bases between them. This CDR3 has 15 amino acids. This chain's CDR3 is CASSEAEGLLGEQYF. Here the CDR3 DNA reads TGTGCCAGCAGTGAAGCGGAGGGACTCTTGGGGGAGCAGTACTTC. Supplemented by reference TRBV2 and TRBJ2-7, the full variable domain reads EPEVTQTPSHQVTQMGQEVILRCVPISNHLYFYWYRQILGQKVEFLVSFYNNEISEKSEIFDDQFSVERPDGSNFTLKIRSTKLEDSAMYFCASSEAEGLLGEQYFGPGTRLTVT.

The V and J genes are TRBV13 and TRBJ1-2; D uncertain. Between the trimmed V and J ends, which lost 7 bases and 6 bases, there was a span of 12 bases. The CDR3 covers 12 residues. CDR1 is PRHDT, CDR2 FYEKMQ, per germline (reference sequence). CDR3 bases: TGTGCCAGCATCTCAGGTCCCAATGGCTACACCTTC. It is translated as CASISGPNGYTF.

This chain joins TRBV9 and TRBJ1-1; D is unresolved. The CDR3 extends over 15 amino acids. Germline CDR1 SGDLS, CDR2 YYNGEE. Trimming pared 3 bases from V and 1 base from J, leaving 13 bases between. Written as DNA, the CDR3 is TGTGCCAGCAGCGGGAAAGGGTTGGGGAACACTGAAGCTTTCTTT. Translating gives CASSGKGLGNTEAFF.